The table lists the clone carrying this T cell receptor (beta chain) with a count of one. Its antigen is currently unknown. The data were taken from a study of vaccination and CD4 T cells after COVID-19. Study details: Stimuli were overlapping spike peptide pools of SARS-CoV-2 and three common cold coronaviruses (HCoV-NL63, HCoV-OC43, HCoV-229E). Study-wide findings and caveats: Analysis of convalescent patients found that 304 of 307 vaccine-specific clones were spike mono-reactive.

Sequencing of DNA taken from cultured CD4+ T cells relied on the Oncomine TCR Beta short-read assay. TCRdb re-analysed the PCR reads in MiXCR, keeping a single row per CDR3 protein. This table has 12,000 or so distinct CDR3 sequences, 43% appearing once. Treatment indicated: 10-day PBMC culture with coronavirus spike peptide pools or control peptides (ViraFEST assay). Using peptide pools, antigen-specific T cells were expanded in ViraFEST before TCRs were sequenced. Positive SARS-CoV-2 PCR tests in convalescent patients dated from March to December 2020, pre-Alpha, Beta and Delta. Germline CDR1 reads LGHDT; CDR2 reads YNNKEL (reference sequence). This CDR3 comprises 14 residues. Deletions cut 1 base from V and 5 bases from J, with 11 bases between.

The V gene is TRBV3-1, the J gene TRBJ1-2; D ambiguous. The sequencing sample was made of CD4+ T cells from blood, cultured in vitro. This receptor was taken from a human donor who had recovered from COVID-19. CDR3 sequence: CASSQVAGFYGYTF. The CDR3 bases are TGTGCCAGCAGCCAAGTGGCCGGCTTTTATGGCTACACCTTC.